A single sample gave rise to the 28 T cell receptor beta chains below, sequenced in a study of T cells in Graves' hyperthyroidism and ophthalmopathy. Researchers amplified the TCR beta CDR3 regions from RNA transcripts. A first-round RT-PCR of the TCR CDR3 used the HTBI primer set. One entry per CDR3 protein results from TCRdb running MiXCR on the multiplex PCR reads. The sample records 500,000 to 600,000 distinct CDR3 sequences, 40% to 55% being singletons. The sequenced sample consisted of peripheral blood or thyroid tissue (not recorded which). These receptors all come from an adult woman with Graves' disease, either hyperthyroidism or ophthalmopathy (not recorded which).

This clonotype was counted ten times or more. CDR3 loop: CASSLPGQETQYF. The CDR3 nucleotides are TGTGCCAGCAGCCTCCCGGGGCAAGAGACCCAGTACTTC. The rearrangement links TRBV11-3 to TRBJ2-5; tentatively, D is TRBD2 (5 bases). The germline V gene has CDR1 SGHNT and CDR2 YENEEA. The CDR3 loop spans 13 amino acids. V was pared by 5 bases and J by 2 bases, with 9 bases between.

The V call is TRBV10-3, the J call TRBJ2-7; D may be TRBD2 (6 bases). Between the trimmed V and J ends, which lost 6 bases and 1 base, there was a span of 16 bases. This CDR3 is 15 amino acids long. Germline assignment: CDR1 ENHRY and CDR2 SYGVKD. The CDR3 reads CAIRQRAGSSYEQYF. The CDR3 DNA is TGTGCCATCAGGCAGAGGGCGGGAAGTTCCTACGAGCAGTACTTC.

In its sample, this clonotype was seen once. Since a much larger clone is just one base distant, this may be a read error. The chain carries TRBV27 and TRBJ1-2, with D hard to call. Trimming left V 3 bases short and J 8 bases short, with 13 bases between. The length of the CDR3 is 13 residues. Germline CDR1 reads MNHEY; CDR2 reads SMNVEV (reference sequence). CDR3 DNA sequence: TGTGCCAGCAGTTTCTCCCCGCGGCTCGGCTACACCTTC. Translating it yields CASSFSPRLGYTF.

The CDR3 reads CASAKRGPGTEAFF. The DNA for the CDR3 is TGTGCCAGCGCAAAACGGGGTCCCGGCACTGAAGCTTTCTTT. The chain uses TRBV7-3 and TRBJ1-1, with D unclear. Germline lookup yields CDR1 SGHTA and CDR2 FQGTGA. Trimming cost V 8 bases and J 4 bases, with 17 bases left between them. This CDR3 has 14 residues. The full variable domain, in which reference TRBV7-3 and TRBJ1-1 provide the parts outside the CDR3, is GAGVSQTPSNKVTEKGKYVELRCDPISGHTALYWYRQSLGQGPEFLIYFQGTGAADDSGLPNDRFFAVRPEGSVSTLKIQRTERGDSAVYLCASAKRGPGTEAFFGQGTRLTVV.

V is TRBV11-2 and J is TRBJ2-5; 8 bases align to TRBD1. CDR1 is SGHAT, CDR2 FQNNGV, per germline. Unmatched junction bases numbered 11, after V lost 5 bases and J lost 9 bases. The CDR3 has 14 residues. This CDR3 is CASSHPDRAPAQYF. CDR3 nucleotide sequence: TGTGCCAGCAGCCATCCGGACAGGGCCCCGGCCCAGTACTTC.

This clonotype was picked up many times. J is TRBJ2-5 and V is TRBV25-1; D uncertain. Germline values: CDR1 MGHDK, CDR2 SYGVNS. The CDR3 consists of 16 residues. V lost 1 base and J 4 bases, leaving 16 bases between the germline ends. In DNA form, the CDR3 reads TGTGCCAGCAGTGAATTTGTCGGCCGGCGAGGAGAGACCCAGTACTTC. It is translated as CASSEFVGRRGETQYF.

This chain connects TRBV7-2 to TRBJ1-1; 7 positions match TRBD1. Germline CDR1 reads SGHTA; CDR2 reads FQGNSA. There are 14 residues in the CDR3. V gave up 1 base and J gave up 9 bases; unmatched junction bases: 8. Here the CDR3 reads CASSLDRDRIKAFF. The CDR3 DNA reads TGTGCCAGCAGCTTAGACAGGGACAGAATAAAAGCTTTCTTT.

The chain employs TRBV25-1 and TRBJ1-2, with a tentative D call TRBD1 (5 bases). The CDR3 totals 13 residues. Per the germline V gene, CDR1 is MGHDK and CDR2 is SYGVNS. V was trimmed by 4 bases and J by 5 bases, leaving 11 bases between them. CDR3: CASSAQGLYGYTF. The CDR3 nucleotides are TGTGCCAGCAGTGCTCAGGGCTTGTATGGCTACACCTTC.

The chain joins TRBV10-3 to TRBJ1-1, with 9 bases lining up with TRBD1. Germline CDR1 ENHRY, CDR2 SYGVKD. V was clipped by 6 bases and J by 0 bases; unmatched bases: 8. The CDR3 is 16 residues long. CDR3 coding DNA: TGTGCCATCAGAGCCCGGACAGGGGCCTTGAACACTGAAGCTTTCTTT. Translated, it gives CAIRARTGALNTEAFF.

V gene TRBV5-1 combines with J gene TRBJ2-2; TRBD1 agrees at 10 bases. J was trimmed by 7 bases and V by 4 bases; bases with no gene match: 10. Germline values: CDR1 SGHRS, CDR2 YFSETQ. CDR3 size: 16 residues. The CDR3 loop reads CASSPGQGTLRGELFF. In nucleotides, the CDR3 is TGCGCCAGCAGCCCGGGACAGGGGACCCTCCGCGGGGAGCTGTTTTTT.

The chain links TRBV7-2 to TRBJ2-5; 11 nucleotides match TRBD2. The J segment lost 4 bases and the V segment lost 5 bases, leaving 12 bases of the junction unmatched. CDR3 size: 17 residues. The germline V gene encodes CDR1 SGHTA and CDR2 FQGNSA. In DNA form, the CDR3 reads TGTGCCAGCAGCCGAGGGGTACTAGCGGGAGAGGGAGAGACCCAGTACTTC. Protein sequence: CASSRGVLAGEGETQYF.

CDR3: CASSNRGQYEQYF. CDR3 DNA: TGTGCCAGCAGTAACAGGGGGCAATACGAGCAGTACTTC. The genes are TRBV27 and TRBJ2-7, with TRBD1 matching over 9 bases. The CDR3 has 13 amino acids. Trimming at V came to 5 bases and at J to 4 bases, leaving 3 bases not matched to a gene. The germline CDR1 and CDR2 sequences are MNHEY and SMNVEV (reference sequence).

This clonotype was seen many times. This chain joins TRBV11-2 and TRBJ2-7; D not resolved. Germline CDR1 is SGHAT and CDR2 is FQNNGV. V dropped 5 bases and J dropped 0 bases, with 17 bases sitting between them. The CDR3 is 16 amino acids. This CDR3 reads CASSPSSLLRSYEQYF. CDR3 coding DNA: TGTGCCAGCAGCCCAAGCAGCTTATTACGCTCCTACGAGCAGTACTTC.

The V and J genes are TRBV10-3 and TRBJ2-7; no definite D call. Germline V gives CDR1 ENHRY, CDR2 SYGVKD. Trimming took off 8 bases at V and 3 bases at J, with 17 bases between the two ends. The CDR3 has 14 amino acids. The chain's CDR3 is CAIGDQENRYEQYF. The CDR3 DNA reads TGTGCCATCGGGGATCAGGAGAATCGCTACGAGCAGTACTTC.

The chain couples TRBV7-9 to TRBJ1-4; tentatively, D is TRBD1 (6 bases). This CDR3 region has 16 residues. Per the germline V gene, CDR1 is SEHNR and CDR2 is FQNEAQ (reference sequence). Trimming took 5 bases from V and 10 from J, leaving 23 bases between them. The DNA for the CDR3 is TGTGCCAGCAGCATCACCCTACAGGGAAATGAAGGAAAACTGTTTTTT. This gives the protein CASSITLQGNEGKLFF.

This clonotype has only a few counts. This chain connects TRBV7-9 to TRBJ2-3; no clear D gene. The V gene lost 4 bases and the J gene lost 6 bases, with 8 bases spanning the gap. The CDR3 is 12 residues long. Germline assignment: CDR1 SEHNR and CDR2 FQNEAQ (reference sequence). The CDR3 sequence is CASSWAGDTQYF. The CDR3 region has the DNA TGTGCCAGCAGCTGGGCCGGGGATACGCAGTATTTT. The full variable domain, rest sourced from reference TRBV7-9 and TRBJ2-3, is DTGVSQNPRHKITKRGQNVTFRCDPISEHNRLYWYRQTLGQGPEFLTYFQNEAQLEKSRLLSDRFSAERPKGSFSTLEIQRTEQGDSAMYLCASSWAGDTQYFGPGTRLTVL.

This clonotype occurred many times. V gene TRBV29-1 combines with J gene TRBJ1-1; weak D call: TRBD1 (5 bases). This CDR3 contains 12 residues. Trimming removed 7 bases at V and 1 base at J, with 10 bases between. Germline V gene lookup returns CDR1 SQVTM and CDR2 ANQGSEA. In nucleotides, the CDR3 is TGCAGCGGCGGGACGGGGAACACTGAAGCTTTCTTT. It translates to CSGGTGNTEAFF.

This clonotype was counted ten times or more. The chain is built from TRBV20-1 and TRBJ2-2, with 9 bases matching TRBD2. Per the germline V gene, CDR1 is DFQATT and CDR2 is SNEGSKA (reference sequence). Losses at the gene ends were 7 bases for V and 4 bases for J; bases not matched to a gene: 10. The CDR3 loop spans 15 amino acids. The CDR3 sequence: CSGAPSGRSTGELFF. The CDR3 nucleotides read TGCAGTGGTGCTCCGAGCGGGAGGAGCACCGGGGAGCTGTTTTTT.

The chain recombines TRBV7-6 with TRBJ2-5, with D possibly TRBD2 on 6 matching bases. The CDR3 is made up of 14 amino acids. Germline loops: CDR1 SGHVS, CDR2 FNYEAQ. V gave up 5 bases and J gave up 3 bases, with 13 bases separating them. The CDR3 loop is CASSPYSGEETQYF. Here the CDR3 DNA reads TGTGCCAGCAGCCCCTATTCGGGGGAAGAGACCCAGTACTTC.

This clonotype was counted ten times or more. The V and J genes are TRBV5-1 and TRBJ2-5, with no clear D. This CDR3 has 14 residues. Trimming removed 0 bases at V and 2 bases at J, with 8 bases between. Germline assignment: CDR1 SGHRS and CDR2 YFSETQ. The CDR3: CASSLEREQETQYF. The CDR3 DNA follows: TGCGCCAGCAGCTTGGAAAGAGAGCAAGAGACCCAGTACTTC.

The sample holds a few counts of this clonotype. One end of the junction varies from germline; a read error may be responsible. The rearrangement joins TRBV20-1 to TRBJ2-2; TRBD2 aligns across 10 bases. Germline V gives CDR1 DFQATT, CDR2 SNEGSKA (reference sequence). The CDR3 spans 15 residues. The CDR3 sequence is CSARASGRSTGELLF. The CDR3 DNA is TGCAGTGCCAGGGCTAGCGGGAGAAGCACCGGGGAGCTGCTTTTT.

This clonotype was found once. This chain joins TRBV7-8 and TRBJ2-7; tentative D call: TRBD2 (5 bases). CDR3 length equals 14 residues. CDR1 and CDR2 (germline): SGHVS, FQNEAQ. With 5 bases removed from V and 5 bases from J, the gap between germline ends came to 16 bases. CDR3 loop: CASSQEGGPDEQYF. CDR3 bases: TGTGCCAGCAGCCAAGAGGGCGGGCCTGACGAGCAGTACTTC.

This clonotype was seen only a few times. J is TRBJ1-5 and V is TRBV10-3, with D possibly matching TRBD1 (5 bases). There are 12 residues in the CDR3. Trimming removed 4 bases at V and 4 bases at J, with 5 bases between. Germline CDR1 ENHRY, CDR2 SYGVKD. The CDR3 here is CAISGQNQPQHF. In DNA form, the CDR3 reads TGTGCCATCAGTGGACAGAATCAGCCCCAGCATTTT.

The gene calls are TRBV7-2 and TRBJ2-3; TRBD1 or TRBD2 may be the D gene (5 bases each). The CDR3 runs 15 residues. Germline V CDR1 and CDR2: SGHTA, FQGNSA. V lost 5 bases to trimming and J lost 0 bases, with 12 bases between them. CDR3 protein: CASSLGTVSTDTQYF. For the CDR3, the DNA is TGTGCCAGCAGCCTGGGGACGGTTAGCACAGATACGCAGTATTTT.

The rearrangement uses TRBV2 and TRBJ2-2, with TRBD1 matching over 9 bases. The CDR3 covers 16 residues. Germline CDR1 and CDR2: SNHLY and FYNNEI. The V segment lost 0 bases and the J segment 5 bases; nucleotides outside the gene matches: 4. The CDR3 DNA reads as TGTGCCAGCAGTGAAGCGGGGACAGGGCCGACCGGGGAGCTGTTTTTT. Amino acids: CASSEAGTGPTGELFF.

This clonotype was found many times. The CDR3 DNA reads TGCGCCAGCAGCCAAGAGGGACGGGCGAACACTGAAGCTTTCTTT. As protein: CASSQEGRANTEAFF. The chain uses TRBV4-1 and TRBJ1-1, with D tentatively TRBD1 (5 bases). The V end lost 0 bases, the J end lost 1 base, and 9 bases lay between the germline ends. This CDR3 contains 15 residues. Germline V gene sequence: CDR1 MGHRA, CDR2 YSYEKL.

The chain has TRBV7-9 and TRBJ1-4; TRBD1 agrees at 8 bases. V was pared by 3 bases and J by 12 bases, with 12 bases of the junction left unmatched. Germline assignment: CDR1 SEHNR and CDR2 FQNEAQ (reference sequence). The CDR3 has 15 residues. Here the CDR3 reads CASSLDRVAPEELFF. CDR3 nucleotides: TGTGCCAGCAGCTTGGACAGGGTTGCCCCAGAGGAACTGTTTTTT.

This clonotype appeared many times. This rearrangement joins TRBV6-1 to TRBJ1-4; no clear D gene. Trimming left V 6 bases short and J 0 bases short, with 8 bases between. Germline V lookup: CDR1 MNHNS, CDR2 SASEGT. The CDR3 is 14 residues long. This chain's CDR3 is CASSLTTTNEKLFF. In DNA, the CDR3 is TGTGCCAGCAGCCTGACAACAACTAATGAAAAACTGTTTTTT.